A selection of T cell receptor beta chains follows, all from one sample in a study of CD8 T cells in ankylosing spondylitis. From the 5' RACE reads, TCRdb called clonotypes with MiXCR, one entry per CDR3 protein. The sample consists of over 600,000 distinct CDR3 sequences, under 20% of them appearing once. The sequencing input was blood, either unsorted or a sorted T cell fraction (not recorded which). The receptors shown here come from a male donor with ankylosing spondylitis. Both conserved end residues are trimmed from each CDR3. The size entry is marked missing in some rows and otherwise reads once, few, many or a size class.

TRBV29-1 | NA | SAGDGAYEQY
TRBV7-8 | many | ASSAKFRGESPLH
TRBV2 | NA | ASSVTLAGVQQETQY
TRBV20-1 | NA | SVRGSGSGEGETQY
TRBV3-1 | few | ASSQGWAETEAF
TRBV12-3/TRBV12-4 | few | ASGSRGTRGNTTY
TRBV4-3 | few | ASSQGRQGRNNEQF
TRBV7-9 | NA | ASSFGHGGSYGYT
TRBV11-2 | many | ASTTGTPFGTNTYEQY
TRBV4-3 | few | ASSQDWGEYGYEQY
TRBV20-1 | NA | SARATSGKYNEQF